This T cell receptor (beta chain) was obtained from a study of memory CD4+ T cells and cytomegalovirus serostatus. Study results and limitations: Repertoires predicted CMV serostatus with median bootstrapped AUC of around 0.95.

A note on this clone: Its antigen is unidentified.

Trimming pared 0 bases from V and 2 bases from J, leaving 10 bases between. The CDR3 is 15 amino acids. Looked up from germline, CDR1 is SGHDT and CDR2 is YYEEEE. Here immunoSEQ multiplex PCR was the method, and the copy in TCRdb shows in-frame clones only, minus some. Of 35,000 to 45,000 clones in the sample, 60% to 85% were seen once. Single viable CD3+CD4+CD8-CD45RO+ cells were sorted as the memory CD4+ T cells. Serostatus was set by detecting CMV pp150, pp28, p38, p52 IgG. The sequence came from an adult in good health and CMV-seronegative. V and J are TRBV5-6 and TRBJ2-3; D uncertain. Material for sequencing was memory CD4+ T cells from blood. The CDR3 DNA sequence: TGTGCCAGCAGCTTGGACTCTAGGGTCACAGATACGCAGTATTTT. Protein product: CASSLDSRVTDTQYF.